This T cell receptor (beta chain) was documented in a study of T cell changes during pregnancy in multiple sclerosis. Repertoires were generated with immunoSEQ multiplex PCR, while TCRdb's copy carries only in-frame clones and drops some. The sample lists under 35,000 clones, approximately 92% occurring once. The CDR3 consists of 15 residues. CDR1 is SGDLS, CDR2 YYNGEE, per germline. Germline trimming cut 4 bases from V and 8 bases from J; bases unmatched to any gene: 6. Material: CD4+ T cells from peripheral blood mononuclear cells, obtained in the first trimester of pregnancy. This sequence originates from a female donor with multiple sclerosis, enrolled in a pregnancy study. This chain uses TRBV9 with TRBJ2-1, with 13 bases lining up with TRBD2. As DNA, the CDR3 is TGTGCCAGCAGCCCCACTAGCGGGGGGGCCTATGAGCAGTTCTTC. Protein product: CASSPTSGGAYEQFF.